The source of this T cell receptor (beta chain) is a study of Graves' ophthalmopathy and Graves' hyperthyroidism. Study observations and caveats: The study's model predicted ophthalmopathy progression at over 55% sensitivity and about 78% specificity.

The sequenced template was RNA, covering the TCR beta CDR3 region. First-round RT-PCR employed HTBI primers, with a second-round multiplex PCR after it. TCRdb re-called the multiplex PCR reads through MiXCR, storing one row per CDR3 protein. This table holds some 150,000 distinct CDR3 sequences, 39% found once. Germline V gene lookup returns CDR1 LNHDA and CDR2 SQIVND (reference sequence). V was trimmed by 6 bases and J by 5 bases, leaving 17 bases between them. The CDR3 is made up of 14 amino acids. Comments on this clonotype: Its antigen remains unidentified.

The sequenced material came from peripheral blood. The chain uses TRBV19 and TRBJ2-7, with D possibly TRBD1 on 6 matching bases. This clonotype originated in a man aged 30 to 39 with Graves' ophthalmopathy. The DNA for the CDR3 is TGTGCCAGTAGCCTTGGGGGCAATGAGAACGAGCAGTACTTC. Protein sequence: CASSLGGNENEQYF.